The 15 T cell receptor beta chains reported below all come from one sample, sequenced in a study of blood T cell repertoires in COVID-19. The table came from immunoSEQ multiplex PCR; TCRdb's copy has only in-frame clones and leaves some out. The table has over 150,000 clones, around four fifths seen once. The sequenced sample consisted of peripheral blood. The receptors stem from a woman in her 70s who had recovered from COVID-19.

This clone was counted a single time. The chain has TRBV6-2 or TRBV6-3 and TRBJ2-7, with D possibly being TRBD1 (6 bases). The V end lost 3 bases, the J end lost 6 bases, and 12 bases lay between the germline ends. Germline V gene data show CDR1 as MNHEY and CDR2 as SVGEGT. The CDR3 covers 13 residues. The CDR3 sequence is CASSYYQGGEQYF. The CDR3 nucleotides read TGTGCCAGCAGTTATTATCAAGGGGGCGAGCAGTACTTC.

This clone was counted a single time. V gene TRBV28 combines with J gene TRBJ2-7; 9 bases are a match to TRBD2. CDR1 MDHEN and CDR2 SYDVKM come from the germline V gene. Losses at the gene ends were 10 bases for V and 5 bases for J; bases not matched to a gene: 9. The CDR3 is 13 residues long. In DNA form, the CDR3 reads TGTGCCACCGCGGGAGGGCTCGTGCACGAGCAGTACTTC. This encodes CATAGGLVHEQYF.

The genes are TRBV6-5 and TRBJ2-7, with D hard to call. V was clipped by 6 bases and J by 0 bases, with 9 bases between them. This CDR3 contains 13 residues. Per the germline V gene, CDR1 is MNHEY and CDR2 is SVGAGI. In nucleotides, the CDR3 is TGTGCCAGCAGCCGCAGGTTCTCCTACGAGCAGTACTTC. Residues: CASSRRFSYEQYF.

The chain combines TRBV9 with TRBJ1-3; 9 positions match TRBD1. The CDR3 length is 15 residues. V lost 5 bases, J lost 3 bases, and 6 bases stayed unmatched. Looked up from germline, CDR1 is SGDLS and CDR2 is YYNGEE. CDR3 loop: CASSTQGAVGNTIYF. DNA for the CDR3: TGTGCCAGCAGTACACAGGGGGCGGTTGGAAACACCATATATTTT.

The chain is built from TRBV2 and TRBJ1-2; 9 positions match TRBD1. The CDR3 length is 11 residues. The junction had 7 bases not matched to a gene; V was cut back by 8 bases and J by 12 bases. Germline V gives CDR1 SNHLY, CDR2 FYNNEI. The CDR3 DNA reads TGTGCCAGCGGGACAGGGACCAAAGACACCTTC. It is translated as CASGTGTKDTF.

This clone occurred a few times. The rearrangement joins TRBV19 to TRBJ2-5; D not certain. The germline gives CDR1 LNHDA, CDR2 SQIVND (reference sequence). The V gene lost 4 bases and the J gene lost 1 base, with 7 bases spanning the gap. The length of the CDR3 is 13 residues. CDR3 in DNA: TGTGCCAGTAGTAAGACGGGCCAAGAGACCCAGTACTTC. It is translated as CASSKTGQETQYF.

This clone was seen a single time. The chain links TRBV5-1 to TRBJ2-2; a possible D gene is TRBD1 (5 bases). CDR3 length equals 15 residues. Trimming removed 0 bases from V and 5 bases from J, with 11 bases in between. Germline V lookup: CDR1 SGHRS, CDR2 YFSETQ. The CDR3 DNA is TGCGCCAGCAGCTTGGTGGGGCCCCTGACCGGGGAGCTGTTTTTT. Translation gives CASSLVGPLTGELFF.

The CDR3: CASSRKVGGAYNEQFF. The CDR3 coding sequence is TGTGCCAGCAGCCGGAAGGTGGGGGGAGCGTACAATGAGCAGTTCTTC. The J gene is TRBJ2-1, the V gene TRBV3-1 (or the pseudogene TRBV3-2); D is perhaps TRBD2 (6 bases). CDR3 length: 16 residues. Deletions cut 4 bases from V and 4 bases from J, with 17 bases between. The germline CDR1 and CDR2 sequences are LGHDT and YNNKEL (reference sequence).

The V gene is TRBV3-1 (or the pseudogene TRBV3-2), the J gene TRBJ1-2; 9 bases are a match to TRBD1. The trim removed 4 bases at V and 7 bases at J, leaving 7 bases unmatched. The CDR3 has 14 amino acids. The germline V gene has CDR1 LGHDT and CDR2 YNNKEL (reference sequence). The CDR3 DNA reads as TGTGCCAGCAGCCGACCGGGACAGGGTGTTGGCTACACCTTC. Protein product: CASSRPGQGVGYTF.

The chain is built from TRBV7-9 and TRBJ2-2, with TRBD2 identical over 9 bases. J gave up 7 bases and V 2 bases, and 5 bases lay outside the gene matches. CDR1 and CDR2 from the germline V gene are SEHNR and FQNEAQ (reference sequence). The CDR3 extends over 15 amino acids. DNA of the CDR3: TGTGCCAGCAGCTTATCCCCACTAGCGGGCGGGGAGCTGTTTTTT. Its translation is CASSLSPLAGGELFF. Variable domain in full (rest from reference TRBV7-9 and TRBJ2-2): DTGVSQNPRHKITKRGQNVTFRCDPISEHNRLYWYRQTLGQGPEFLTYFQNEAQLEKSRLLSDRFSAERPKGSFSTLEIQRTEQGDSAMYLCASSLSPLAGGELFFGEGSRLTVL.

This rearrangement joins TRBV30 to TRBJ2-2, with D tentatively TRBD1 (5 bases). The CDR3 runs 14 residues. CDR1 and CDR2 from the germline V gene are GTSNPN and SVGIG (reference sequence). Trimming pared 5 bases from V and 4 bases from J, leaving 14 bases between. CDR3 loop: CAWGKGPSTGELFF. The DNA for the CDR3 is TGTGCCTGGGGCAAGGGGCCCAGCACCGGGGAGCTGTTTTTT.

CDR3 coding DNA: TGCGCCAGCAGCTGGAGGGTCCCTGCGGGAGGCTCCTACGAGCAGTACTTC. Its protein is CASSWRVPAGGSYEQYF. V and J are TRBV4-1 and TRBJ2-7; TRBD2 aligns across 8 bases. Germline V gives CDR1 MGHRA, CDR2 YSYEKL. The CDR3 is made up of 17 amino acids. V shed 5 bases and J 0 bases; nucleotides not matched to a gene: 12.

This clone has a single count. V and J are TRBV28 and TRBJ1-1, with 12 positions matching TRBD1. Germline V CDR1 and CDR2: MDHEN, SYDVKM. The CDR3 is 16 residues long. The V segment lost 6 bases and the J segment 0 bases; nucleotides outside the gene matches: 5. CDR3 sequence reads: CASRGQGAVLNTEAFF. DNA of the CDR3: TGTGCCAGCAGGGGACAGGGGGCAGTTTTGAACACTGAAGCTTTCTTT.

This chain joins TRBV9 and TRBJ2-7, with 9 nucleotides matching TRBD2. Trimming at V came to 0 bases and at J to 5 bases, leaving 9 bases not matched to a gene. Looked up from germline, CDR1 is SGDLS and CDR2 is YYNGEE. The CDR3 is made up of 16 amino acids. CDR3 region: CASSVGLLAGRDEQYF. The CDR3 DNA is TGTGCCAGCAGCGTAGGTTTGCTAGCGGGAAGAGACGAGCAGTACTTC.

The gene calls are TRBV7-3 and TRBJ2-2; 9 nucleotides match TRBD2. Trimming cost V 6 bases and J 0 bases; bases outside gene matches: 5. The CDR3 runs to 16 residues. Germline CDR1 SGHTA, CDR2 FQGTGA. DNA of the CDR3: TGTGCCAGCAGTCCTAGCGGGGCCTCGAACACCGGGGAGCTGTTTTTT. Translating it yields CASSPSGASNTGELFF.